The 24 T cell receptor beta chains below all came from one sample that was sequenced in a study of T cells in localized non-small cell lung cancer. Repertoires were generated with immunoSEQ multiplex PCR, while TCRdb's copy carries only in-frame clones and drops some. Among about 53,000 clones, over 80% were seen once, and the ten largest hold about 15%. Here the sequenced sample was peripheral blood mononuclear cells, taken before any cancer treatment. These receptor sequences come from a man aged 35-69 years with stage III lung adenocarcinoma.

About this clone: A read error likely explains this, since a far larger clone differs by one base. The chain carries TRBV6-9 and TRBJ2-7; D is ambiguous. The V end lost 4 bases, the J end lost 4 bases, and 5 bases lay between the germline ends. The CDR3 runs to 11 residues. The V gene's germline CDR1 is MNHGY and CDR2 SVAAGI. The CDR3 DNA sequence: TGTGCCAGCAGTTTCCAGTACGAGCAGTACTTC. It is translated as CASSFQYEQYF.

This clone has a single count. The chain links TRBV20-1 to TRBJ1-1, with D hard to call. The CDR3 contains 10 residues. Germline V CDR1 and CDR2: DFQATT, SNEGSKA (reference sequence). Trimming stripped 6 bases from V and 8 bases from J, with 10 bases between. The CDR3 region is CSAEGSEAFF. The CDR3 region has the DNA TGCAGTGCAGAAGGGTCAGAAGCTTTCTTT.

V and J are TRBV5-6 and TRBJ2-7; D tentatively fits TRBD1 or TRBD2 (5 bases each). Trimming pared 1 base from V and 1 base from J, leaving 12 bases between. Germline CDR1 SGHDT, CDR2 YYEEEE. This CDR3 region has 15 residues. CDR3 protein: CASSLRDVQSYEQYF. The DNA of the CDR3 is TGTGCCAGCAGCTTGAGGGACGTCCAGTCCTACGAGCAGTACTTC.

This chain connects TRBV10-3 to TRBJ2-7; 10 positions match TRBD1. The CDR3 totals 15 residues. Looked up from germline, CDR1 is ENHRY and CDR2 is SYGVKD. Germline trimming cut 7 bases from V and 2 bases from J; bases unmatched to any gene: 8. This chain's CDR3 is CAITQGQGKTYEQYF. The CDR3 coding sequence is TGTGCCATCACCCAGGGACAGGGGAAGACCTACGAGCAGTACTTC.

This chain links TRBV7-3 with TRBJ2-1; D is perhaps TRBD2 (6 bases). The CDR3 length is 17 residues. Germline V gene lookup returns CDR1 SGHTA and CDR2 FQGTGA. The V and J ends lost 3 bases and 4 bases respectively, with 19 bases between them. DNA for the CDR3: TGTGCCAGCAGCTTCTTTGAGGGAGGTTTCGGGTACAATGAGCAGTTCTTC. Its protein product is CASSFFEGGFGYNEQFF.

This chain links TRBV7-9 with TRBJ2-4; 8 nucleotides line up with TRBD1. The trim removed 7 bases at V and 3 bases at J, leaving 8 bases unmatched. Germline V CDR1 and CDR2: SEHNR, FQNEAQ (reference sequence). The CDR3 is 15 residues long. The CDR3, as DNA: TGTGCCAGCAACCCGACAGGGGAAATCAAAAACATTCAGTACTTC. Its translation: CASNPTGEIKNIQYF.

The chain has TRBV29-1 and TRBJ2-6; D is ambiguous. The CDR3 has 16 amino acids. The germline CDR1 and CDR2 sequences are SQVTM and ANQGSEA. Trimming pared 7 bases from V and 1 base from J, leaving 17 bases between. In DNA, the CDR3 is TGCAGCGGGTCAGAGCCGTCTCCTTCTGGGGCCAACGTCCTGACTTTC. Translated: CSGSEPSPSGANVLTF.

The J gene is TRBJ2-1, the V gene TRBV14, with D perhaps TRBD2 (5 bases). V was clipped by 1 base and J by 9 bases, with 10 bases between them. The CDR3 extends over 13 amino acids. Per germline, CDR1 SGHDN and CDR2 FVKESK. CDR3 in amino acids: CASSQGARGEQFF. In DNA, the CDR3 is TGTGCCAGCAGCCAAGGGGCCCGGGGTGAGCAGTTCTTC.

This rearrangement joins TRBV10-3 to TRBJ1-1, with a weak D call TRBD1 (5 bases). Germline loops: CDR1 ENHRY, CDR2 SYGVKD. The CDR3 loop spans 13 amino acids. Trimming pared 4 bases from V and 4 bases from J, leaving 10 bases between. The CDR3 protein is CAISGGGGTEAFF. Here the CDR3 DNA reads TGTGCCATCAGTGGGGGTGGGGGCACTGAAGCTTTCTTT.

The gene calls are TRBV11-3 and TRBJ2-3, with unresolved D. The CDR3 has 14 residues. CDR1 is SGHNT and CDR2 is YENEEA in the germline V gene. Deletions cut 1 base from V and 2 bases from J, with 7 bases between. The CDR3 protein is CASSLGGDTDTQYF. CDR3 sequence (DNA): TGTGCCAGCAGCTTAGGAGGAGACACAGATACGCAGTATTTT.

Remarks on this clone: This specimen includes other DNA sequences encoding the same CDR3. V is TRBV29-1 and J is TRBJ1-1, with D maybe TRBD1 (5 bases). Germline V gene sequence: CDR1 SQVTM, CDR2 ANQGSEA. Trimming took 7 bases from V and 4 from J, leaving 19 bases between them. The CDR3 runs to 14 residues. CDR3 residues: CSGGDGGLVTEAFF. CDR3 nucleotides: TGCAGCGGGGGGGACGGGGGTCTCGTCACTGAAGCTTTCTTT. The full variable domain, rest sourced from reference TRBV29-1 and TRBJ1-1, is SAVISQKPSRDICQRGTSLTIQCQVDSQVTMMFWYRQQPGQSLTLIATANQGSEATYESGFVIDKFPISRPNLTFSTLTVSNMSPEDSSIYLCSGGDGGLVTEAFFGQGTRLTVV.

The J gene is TRBJ1-1, the V gene TRBV19; the match to TRBD1 covers 8 bases. Losses at the gene ends were 6 bases for V and 4 bases for J; bases not matched to a gene: 7. CDR1 is LNHDA and CDR2 is SQIVND in the germline V gene (reference sequence). The CDR3 has 14 amino acids. The CDR3 reads CASSGQGRGTEAFF. Written as DNA, the CDR3 is TGTGCCAGTAGCGGACAGGGTCGGGGCACTGAAGCTTTCTTT. The whole variable domain, remainder taken from reference TRBV19 and TRBJ1-1, is DGGITQSPKYLFRKEGQNVTLSCEQNLNHDAMYWYRQDPGQGLRLIYYSQIVNDFQKGDIAEGYSVSREKKESFPLTVTSAQKNPTAFYLCASSGQGRGTEAFFGQGTRLTVV.

A single count supports this clone. V usage is TRBV29-1 and J usage is TRBJ2-7; D unclear. Trimming took 4 bases from V and 4 from J, leaving 11 bases between them. This CDR3 region has 12 residues. Germline assignment: CDR1 SQVTM and CDR2 ANQGSEA. The CDR3 sequence: CSVAEPRYEQYF. In DNA form, the CDR3 reads TGCAGCGTTGCGGAACCTCGATACGAGCAGTACTTC.

J is TRBJ2-3 and V is TRBV7-9, with a tentative D call TRBD2 (5 bases). V was cut by 5 bases and J by 1 base, with 10 bases left in between. This CDR3 is 14 amino acids long. CDR1 and CDR2 from the germline V gene are SEHNR and FQNEAQ (reference sequence). CDR3 nucleotide sequence: TGTGCCAGCAGCCTCAAGGGAGGCACAGATACGCAGTATTTT. Its protein is CASSLKGGTDTQYF.

J is TRBJ1-4 and V is TRBV12-5, with D perhaps matching TRBD1 (6 bases). The CDR3 has 14 amino acids. The germline V gene has CDR1 LGHNT and CDR2 FRNRAP. V was cut by 1 base and J by 13 bases, with 16 bases left in between. In DNA, the CDR3 is TGTGCTAGTGGTTTGGACCTCGACAGGCGCCCACTGTTTTTT. Amino acid sequence: CASGLDLDRRPLFF.

DNA for the CDR3: TGTGCCAGCAGCCGAGACTACTCCTACGAGCAGTACTTC. Residues: CASSRDYSYEQYF. The chain combines TRBV7-9 with TRBJ2-7, with D possibly TRBD2 on 5 matching bases. Germline V gene lookup returns CDR1 SEHNR and CDR2 FQNEAQ (reference sequence). This CDR3 has 13 amino acids. V gave up 5 bases and J gave up 0 bases, with 8 bases separating them. Looking up the rest from reference TRBV7-9 and TRBJ2-7 gives the full variable domain: DTGVSQNPRHKITKRGQNVTFRCDPISEHNRLYWYRQTLGQGPEFLTYFQNEAQLEKSRLLSDRFSAERPKGSFSTLEIQRTEQGDSAMYLCASSRDYSYEQYFGPGTRLTVT.

The J gene is TRBJ2-5, the V gene TRBV19; the match to TRBD1 covers 7 bases. The CDR3 loop spans 14 amino acids. Germline V gene data show CDR1 as LNHDA and CDR2 as SQIVND (reference sequence). The V segment lost 6 bases and the J segment 0 bases; nucleotides outside the gene matches: 4. In DNA, the CDR3 is TGTGCCAGTAGCAGGGGACAGAACCAAGAGACCCAGTACTTC. This gives the protein CASSRGQNQETQYF.

The rearrangement links TRBV6-6 to TRBJ1-1; D is uncertain. The germline gives CDR1 MNHNY, CDR2 SVGAGI (reference sequence). Trimming left V 2 bases short and J 0 bases short, with 4 bases between. CDR3 length: 13 amino acids. DNA of the CDR3: TGTGCCAGCAGTTACAGTCTGAACACTGAAGCTTTCTTT. Translation: CASSYSLNTEAFF.

The V and J genes are TRBV6-5 and TRBJ2-7; D not resolved. V was pared by 5 bases and J by 0 bases, with 11 bases between. Germline V gene data show CDR1 as MNHEY and CDR2 as SVGAGI. This CDR3 has 14 amino acids. The CDR3 DNA is TGTGCCAGCAGTAGACGAGAAGACTCCTACGAGCAGTACTTC. As protein: CASSRREDSYEQYF.

V usage is TRBV11-3 and J usage is TRBJ1-1, with a tentative D call TRBD1 (5 bases). The CDR3 is 16 amino acids. The germline gives CDR1 SGHNT, CDR2 YENEEA. V was pared by 5 bases and J by 4 bases, with 20 bases between. In nucleotides, the CDR3 is TGTGCCAGCAGCGCCCGTCGGGGGGAAGGAGTCACTGAAGCTTTCTTT. Its protein product is CASSARRGEGVTEAFF.

The chain joins TRBV19 to TRBJ1-2; 9 nucleotides line up with TRBD1. Germline V gene sequence: CDR1 LNHDA, CDR2 SQIVND (reference sequence). The CDR3 extends over 16 amino acids. V shed 4 bases, J shed 7 bases, and the junction held 13 bases outside the gene matches. CDR3 sequence (DNA): TGTGCCAGTAGTACGGGACAGGGTGGTCGTTTAACTGGCTACACCTTC. Translated, it gives CASSTGQGGRLTGYTF.

The rearrangement uses TRBV27 and TRBJ2-7; TRBD1 might be the D (6 bases). Trimming shortened V by 4 bases and J by 2 bases, and 12 bases separated the two germline ends. The CDR3 loop spans 14 amino acids. Germline values: CDR1 MNHEY, CDR2 SMNVEV (reference sequence). Written as DNA, the CDR3 is TGTGCCAGCAGTTCCGGGACAAAAGCCTACGAGCAGTACTTC. It is translated as CASSSGTKAYEQYF.

The CDR3 coding sequence is TGTGCCAGCAGCCGGGACAGGGGTAATTCACCCCTCCACTTT. Protein product: CASSRDRGNSPLHF. The rearrangement uses TRBV11-2 and TRBJ1-6, with 10 bases lining up with TRBD1. Trimming cost V 5 bases and J 6 bases; bases outside gene matches: 1. From germline, CDR1 is SGHAT and CDR2 FQNNGV. This CDR3 has 14 amino acids.

This sequence joins TRBV4-2 and TRBJ2-1, with D unresolved. V shed 0 bases and J shed 6 bases, with 12 bases lying between them. The CDR3 extends over 15 amino acids. CDR1 LGHNA and CDR2 YNFKEQ come from the germline V gene. As DNA, the CDR3 is TGTGCCAGCAGCCAAGATCAGGCTGTAGGCAATGAGCAGTTCTTC. Its translation: CASSQDQAVGNEQFF.